This TCR beta chain came from a study of blood T cells in healthy people across ages. Then a second PCR, running roughly 7 to 11 cycles, was carried out with a sample-barcoded 5' primer and a J-beta primer mix. TCRdb ran MiXCR on the 5' RACE reads and lists one entry per CDR3 protein. In the table there are around 500,000 distinct CDR3 sequences, about 27% of which are singletons. This clonotype was observed a few times. This sample also belongs to another study, concerning T cells of mothers and their children.

This TCR was recovered from a boy aged 2 to 10 in good health. The source material was blood.

CDR3 nucleotide sequence: TGTGCCATCAGCCCCAGCGGGGGGGCAAAAGATACGCAGTATTTT. Encoded protein: CAISPSGGAKDTQYF. The rearrangement joins TRBV10-3 to TRBJ2-3, with 10 bases that match TRBD2. J was trimmed by 5 bases and V by 6 bases; bases with no gene match: 8. This CDR3 is 15 amino acids long. Germline V gene sequence: CDR1 ENHRY, CDR2 SYGVKD.